This is a list of T cell receptor beta chains from one sample in a study of blood T cells in healthy people across ages. MiXCR, run by TCRdb on the 5' RACE reads, gives a single entry per CDR3 protein. The sample carries some 700,000 distinct CDR3 sequences, about a fifth recorded once. Sequenced sample: blood. The receptors come from an older man in good health. Each CDR3 is given with its conserved first and last residue. Each record gives: J gene, D gene, clone size, V gene, CDR3 protein, CDR3 DNA. D genes are given only for firm matches. Size tells how often a clone was seen (once, few, many) or the class of an expanded clone, and some rows leave it out.

j_call: TRBJ2-3
d_call: TRBD2
clone_size: .
v_call: TRBV7-2
cdr3_aa: CASSWVATSGGYTDTQYF
cdr3_nt: TGTGCCAGCAGCTGGGTCGCGACTAGCGGGGGGTACACAGATACGCAGTATTTT

j_call: TRBJ1-2
d_call: .
clone_size: .
v_call: TRBV20-1
cdr3_aa: CSARVDGQTNYGYTF
cdr3_nt: TGCAGTGCTAGAGTGGATGGGCAGACTAACTATGGCTACACCTTC

j_call: TRBJ2-5
d_call: TRBD2
clone_size: .
v_call: TRBV7-2
cdr3_aa: CASSPRLAQETQYF
cdr3_nt: TGTGCCAGCAGCCCCCGACTAGCGCAAGAGACCCAGTACTTC

j_call: TRBJ2-1
d_call: .
clone_size: .
v_call: TRBV9
cdr3_aa: CASSPRVARGNEQFF
cdr3_nt: TGTGCCAGCAGCCCTAGGGTAGCGCGCGGAAATGAGCAGTTCTTC

j_call: TRBJ2-2
d_call: TRBD1
clone_size: few
v_call: TRBV27
cdr3_aa: CASLSRGQPGELFF
cdr3_nt: TGTGCCAGTCTCAGCAGGGGGCAGCCCGGGGAGCTGTTTTTT

j_call: TRBJ1-1
d_call: TRBD1
clone_size: few
v_call: TRBV12-3/TRBV12-4
cdr3_aa: CASRQTGVSTEAFF
cdr3_nt: TGTGCCAGCAGACAGACAGGGGTAAGCACTGAAGCTTTCTTT

j_call: TRBJ1-4
d_call: .
clone_size: .
v_call: TRBV7-9
cdr3_aa: CASSFRTRRGEEKLFF
cdr3_nt: TGTGCCAGCAGCTTTAGGACACGCAGGGGCGAGGAAAAACTGTTTTTT

j_call: TRBJ2-7
d_call: .
clone_size: few
v_call: TRBV5-1
cdr3_aa: CASSFGTHKAYEQYF
cdr3_nt: TGCGCCAGCAGCTTCGGGACCCATAAGGCCTACGAGCAGTACTTC

j_call: TRBJ1-2
d_call: .
clone_size: .
v_call: TRBV7-9
cdr3_aa: CASSNGAREYGYTF
cdr3_nt: TGTGCCAGCAGCAACGGGGCAAGGGAGTATGGCTACACCTTC

j_call: TRBJ2-7
d_call: .
clone_size: many
v_call: TRBV15
cdr3_aa: CATGTGTKNYEQYF
cdr3_nt: TGTGCCACTGGAACCGGGACAAAAAACTACGAGCAGTACTTC

j_call: TRBJ2-5
d_call: .
clone_size: many
v_call: TRBV29-1
cdr3_aa: CSVESVAAWGEQYF
cdr3_nt: TGCAGCGTTGAAAGCGTCGCCGCTTGGGGAGAGCAGTACTTC

j_call: TRBJ2-2
d_call: TRBD1
clone_size: many
v_call: TRBV4-1
cdr3_aa: CASSQVDRETGELFF
cdr3_nt: TGCGCCAGCAGCCAAGTGGACAGGGAGACCGGGGAGCTGTTTTTT

j_call: TRBJ1-6
d_call: TRBD1
clone_size: few
v_call: TRBV18
cdr3_aa: CASSQPGQGASPLHF
cdr3_nt: TGTGCCAGCTCACAGCCGGGACAGGGCGCTTCGCCCCTCCACTTT

j_call: TRBJ2-3
d_call: .
clone_size: once
v_call: TRBV11-2
cdr3_aa: CASSPGLTVSNTQYF
cdr3_nt: TGTGCCAGCAGCCCGGGACTCACGGTATCGAATACGCAGTATTTT

j_call: TRBJ2-1
d_call: .
clone_size: few
v_call: TRBV20-1
cdr3_aa: CSARPAGPNEQFF
cdr3_nt: TGCAGTGCTAGGCCGGCGGGGCCCAATGAGCAGTTCTTC

j_call: TRBJ1-4
d_call: .
clone_size: .
v_call: TRBV7-9
cdr3_aa: CASSFPTASTNEKLFF
cdr3_nt: TGTGCCAGCAGCTTCCCGACAGCGTCGACTAATGAAAAACTGTTTTTT

j_call: TRBJ1-1
d_call: .
clone_size: .
v_call: TRBV6-2/TRBV6-3
cdr3_aa: CASTDTEVNTEAFF
cdr3_nt: TGTGCCAGCACCGACACCGAGGTGAACACTGAAGCTTTCTTT

j_call: TRBJ1-1
d_call: .
clone_size: .
v_call: TRBV7-2
cdr3_aa: CASSQSPFTEAFF
cdr3_nt: TGTGCCAGCAGCCAATCGCCCTTCACTGAAGCTTTCTTT

j_call: TRBJ2-3
d_call: TRBD2
clone_size: few
v_call: TRBV12-3/TRBV12-4
cdr3_aa: CASSLAVIAGDTQYF
cdr3_nt: TGTGCCAGCAGTTTAGCGGTAATAGCGGGAGATACGCAGTATTTT

j_call: TRBJ2-3
d_call: TRBD1
clone_size: .
v_call: TRBV5-6
cdr3_aa: CASSLGLGQGTDTQYF
cdr3_nt: TGTGCCAGCAGCTTGGGTTTGGGACAGGGGACAGATACGCAGTATTTT

j_call: TRBJ2-7
d_call: TRBD1
clone_size: .
v_call: TRBV12-3/TRBV12-4
cdr3_aa: CASSSGTGKDEQYF
cdr3_nt: TGTGCCAGCAGTTCCGGGACAGGGAAAGACGAGCAGTACTTC

j_call: TRBJ2-3
d_call: .
clone_size: .
v_call: TRBV24-1
cdr3_aa: CATSAGSGTQYF
cdr3_nt: TGTGCCACCAGTGCCGGCTCTGGTACGCAGTATTTT

j_call: TRBJ1-1
d_call: TRBD1
clone_size: many
v_call: TRBV2
cdr3_aa: CASSEGGIRDRGYGNTEAFF
cdr3_nt: TGTGCCAGCAGTGAAGGGGGGATCCGGGACAGGGGGTATGGGAACACTGAAGCTTTCTTT

j_call: TRBJ1-4
d_call: TRBD1
clone_size: .
v_call: TRBV3-1
cdr3_aa: CASSQAQGDNEKLFF
cdr3_nt: TGTGCCAGCAGCCAAGCACAGGGGGATAATGAAAAACTGTTTTTT

j_call: TRBJ1-5
d_call: .
clone_size: few
v_call: TRBV7-2
cdr3_aa: CASSLPGIYSNQPQHF
cdr3_nt: TGTGCCAGCAGCTTGCCAGGGATTTATAGCAATCAGCCCCAGCATTTT

j_call: TRBJ2-1
d_call: .
clone_size: few
v_call: TRBV6-1
cdr3_aa: CASTGISNEQFF
cdr3_nt: TGTGCCAGCACTGGAATCAGCAATGAGCAGTTCTTC

j_call: TRBJ2-3
d_call: TRBD2
clone_size: .
v_call: TRBV4-2
cdr3_aa: CASSQVTAGGQDTQYF
cdr3_nt: TGTGCCAGCAGCCAAGTTACAGCGGGGGGCCAAGATACGCAGTATTTT

j_call: TRBJ1-1
d_call: .
clone_size: once
v_call: TRBV6-2/TRBV6-3
cdr3_aa: CASSYLGSGEAFF
cdr3_nt: TGTGCCAGCAGTTACTTAGGCTCCGGAGAAGCTTTCTTT

j_call: TRBJ2-3
d_call: TRBD2
clone_size: many
v_call: TRBV12-3/TRBV12-4
cdr3_aa: CASSSSGRKDTQYF
cdr3_nt: TGTGCCAGCAGTTCGAGCGGGAGGAAAGATACGCAGTATTTT

j_call: TRBJ1-1
d_call: TRBD1
clone_size: few
v_call: TRBV19
cdr3_aa: CASSIGGQGAWNTEAFF
cdr3_nt: TGTGCCAGTAGTATAGGAGGACAGGGGGCCTGGAACACTGAAGCTTTCTTT

j_call: TRBJ1-2
d_call: .
clone_size: .
v_call: TRBV6-1
cdr3_aa: CASSARQGVRGYTF
cdr3_nt: TGTGCCAGCAGTGCCCGTCAGGGAGTAAGGGGCTACACCTTC

j_call: TRBJ2-1
d_call: TRBD2
clone_size: .
v_call: TRBV9
cdr3_aa: CASSVGGLARNEQFF
cdr3_nt: TGTGCCAGCAGCGTAGGGGGACTAGCAAGGAATGAGCAGTTCTTC

j_call: TRBJ1-5
d_call: .
clone_size: few
v_call: TRBV6-5
cdr3_aa: CASSYSGRGNQPQHF
cdr3_nt: TGTGCCAGCAGTTACTCGGGCAGGGGCAATCAGCCCCAGCATTTT

j_call: TRBJ2-2
d_call: TRBD2
clone_size: .
v_call: TRBV7-2
cdr3_aa: CASSLFGGRSTGELFF
cdr3_nt: TGTGCCAGCAGCTTATTCGGGGGGAGGTCAACCGGGGAGCTGTTTTTT

j_call: TRBJ1-1
d_call: .
clone_size: few
v_call: TRBV11-2
cdr3_aa: CASSTQTENTEAFF
cdr3_nt: TGTGCCAGCAGTACCCAGACAGAGAACACTGAAGCTTTCTTT

j_call: TRBJ2-5
d_call: .
clone_size: few
v_call: TRBV5-1
cdr3_aa: CASSQGPETQYF
cdr3_nt: TGCGCCAGCAGCCAAGGTCCAGAGACCCAGTACTTC

j_call: TRBJ2-5
d_call: .
clone_size: .
v_call: TRBV28
cdr3_aa: CASSFPWGKETQYF
cdr3_nt: TGTGCCAGCAGTTTCCCCTGGGGTAAAGAGACCCAGTACTTC

j_call: TRBJ1-5
d_call: .
clone_size: .
v_call: TRBV2
cdr3_aa: CASSDQGHSNQPQHF
cdr3_nt: TGTGCCAGCAGTGACCAGGGACATAGCAATCAGCCCCAGCATTTT

j_call: TRBJ2-1
d_call: .
clone_size: few
v_call: TRBV12-3/TRBV12-4
cdr3_aa: CASSLAGHRYNEQFF
cdr3_nt: TGTGCCAGCAGTTTAGCCGGACACCGATACAATGAGCAGTTCTTC

j_call: TRBJ2-1
d_call: .
clone_size: few
v_call: TRBV7-3
cdr3_aa: CASSLYGLSYNEQFF
cdr3_nt: TGTGCCAGCAGCTTATACGGGCTCTCCTACAATGAGCAGTTCTTC

j_call: TRBJ2-3
d_call: TRBD2
clone_size: .
v_call: TRBV20-1
cdr3_aa: CSARGLAGGPYTDTQYF
cdr3_nt: TGCAGTGCCCGAGGGCTAGCGGGAGGGCCCTACACAGATACGCAGTATTTT

j_call: TRBJ1-1
d_call: TRBD1
clone_size: .
v_call: TRBV11-2
cdr3_aa: CASSLLNRGTAFF
cdr3_nt: TGTGCCAGCAGCCTTCTTAACAGGGGTACAGCTTTCTTT